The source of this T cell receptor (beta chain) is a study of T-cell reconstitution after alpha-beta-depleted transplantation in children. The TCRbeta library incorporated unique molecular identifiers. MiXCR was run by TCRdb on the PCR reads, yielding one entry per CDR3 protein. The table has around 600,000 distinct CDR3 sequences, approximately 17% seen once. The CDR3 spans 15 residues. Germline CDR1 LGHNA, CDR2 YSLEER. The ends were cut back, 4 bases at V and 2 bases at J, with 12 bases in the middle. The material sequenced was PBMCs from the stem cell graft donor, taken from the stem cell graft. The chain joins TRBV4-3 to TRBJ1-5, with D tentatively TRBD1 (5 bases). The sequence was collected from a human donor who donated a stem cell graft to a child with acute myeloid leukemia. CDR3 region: CASSPGRGGNQPQHF. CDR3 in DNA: TGCGCCAGCAGCCCGGGACGAGGAGGCAATCAGCCCCAGCATTTT.